This T cell receptor (beta chain) was sequenced during a study of technical replicates of blood from four donors. Here immunoSEQ multiplex PCR was the method, and the copy in TCRdb shows in-frame clones only, minus some. The table lists about 54,000 clones, around 95% of them singletons. The J segment lost 12 bases and the V segment lost 4 bases, leaving 3 bases of the junction unmatched. The length of the CDR3 is 11 residues. Per germline, CDR1 WNHNN and CDR2 SYGVQD (reference sequence). Sequencing used T cells isolated from PBMCs. This clonotype was obtained from a human donor in good health. The V and J genes are TRBV10-1 and TRBJ2-1; 7 bases agree with TRBD1. The CDR3 DNA reads TGCGCCAGCAGTGCTAGGGGGCCGCAGTTCTTC. Translation gives CASSARGPQFF.